This T cell receptor (beta chain) was captured in a study of metastatic and nonmetastatic thyroid tumors. With MiXCR, TCRdb called clones anew from the PCR reads. The sample shows approximately 84,000 clones, 14% to 15% of them seen only once. V dropped 6 bases and J dropped 5; count of bases not matched to a gene: 5. The CDR3 spans 13 residues. The germline gives CDR1 LGHDT, CDR2 YNNKEL (reference sequence). The table lists this clone with many counts. All patients reached thyroid surgery having received no treatment beforehand. This TCR came from a female donor with papillary thyroid cancer or a benign thyroid nodule (not recorded which). Some clones in this sample may be carry-over from other donors' samples. The sample taken for sequencing was blood. This chain uses TRBV3-1 with TRBJ1-1; the match to TRBD1 covers 8 bases. The CDR3 DNA sequence: TGTGCCAGCAGGGACAGGGTGAGGACTGAAGCTTTCTTT. Protein: CASRDRVRTEAFF.